Listed below are T cell receptor beta chains from one sample, sequenced in a study of neurological immune-mediated disorders. TCRdb fed the 5' RACE reads into MiXCR, producing one record per CDR3 protein. The sample has about 95,000 distinct CDR3 sequences, 3% to 4% seen once. Sequencing input: PBMCs. The origin of the receptors is a young woman with multiple sclerosis. The CDR3 runs from the conserved cysteine through the conserved F or W.

v_gene	j_gene	CDR3aa
TRBV5-1	TRBJ2-3	CASSEGQGAGTQYF
TRBV15	TRBJ2-1	CATSSPGDSYNEQFF
TRBV5-1	TRBJ1-1	CASREMNTEAFF
TRBV12-3/TRBV12-4	TRBJ2-5	CASSSGQGRQETQYF
TRBV6-1	TRBJ2-7	CASSELAGASYEHYF
TRBV20-1	TRBJ2-5	CSARDGAGVQETQYF
TRBV28	TRBJ2-5	CASRVAGQETQYF
TRBV6-1	TRBJ2-3	CASSGPLAGDPDTQYF
TRBV20-1	TRBJ2-3	CSATSLVRADTQYF
TRBV5-1	TRBJ2-7	CASSLGSSGNNEQYF
TRBV20-1	TRBJ1-5	CSARSTLNQPQHF
TRBV18	TRBJ2-2	CASSPTSGTGELFF
TRBV5-1	TRBJ1-5	CASSPYGSPNQPQHF
TRBV6-5	TRBJ2-3	CASSLQGIMGQYF
TRBV7-8	TRBJ2-3	CASSTLRGGDKDTQYF
TRBV20-1	TRBJ2-2	CSAPGQDTGELFF
TRBV11-2	TRBJ1-1	CASSLAPNTEAFF
TRBV20-1	TRBJ2-7	CSAREPGGGYEQYF
TRBV20-1	TRBJ1-5	CSARDRRGGNQPQHF
TRBV20-1	TRBJ2-1	CREAQGIIEQFF
TRBV7-2	TRBJ2-1	CASNPRLGLQNEQFF
TRBV6-2/TRBV6-3	TRBJ2-2	CASSVPGPNTGELFF
TRBV6-6	TRBJ1-1	CASTHAGGGTEAFF
TRBV7-6	TRBJ2-1	CASSPLVGSPHEQFF
TRBV7-3	TRBJ2-1	CASSLKLAGEQFF
TRBV18	TRBJ2-7	CASSAGGFEQYF
TRBV20-1	TRBJ1-5	CSANPQRGNQPQHF
TRBV6-5	TRBJ1-3	CASSYGPDGGNTIYF
TRBV28	TRBJ2-7	CASSRPGQASSYEQYF
TRBV12-5	TRBJ2-1	CASGLVDEQFF
TRBV6-2/TRBV6-3	TRBJ1-4	CASVTNRGSDEKLFF
TRBV30	TRBJ1-1	CACTEGFTEAFF
TRBV11-2	TRBJ2-7	CASSSGSSSSYEQYF
TRBV6-5	TRBJ1-2	CASSYSTAGGWYGYTF
TRBV11-3	TRBJ2-2	CASSLAHITGELFF
TRBV5-1	TRBJ1-1	CASSLSGGEYTEAFF
TRBV12-3/TRBV12-4	TRBJ1-4	CASSFFTAVEKLFF
TRBV12-3/TRBV12-4	TRBJ1-3	CASSFGEGNTIYF
TRBV11-2	TRBJ2-1	CASSPRGGTYNEQFF
TRBV20-1	TRBJ1-5	CSARTGGPNQPQHF
TRBV4-1	TRBJ1-4	CASSQVGGPEEKLFF
TRBV27	TRBJ1-2	CASSLRFGGDYYGYTF
TRBV7-2	TRBJ2-1	CASSLGLAGGEQFF
TRBV7-2	TRBJ2-3	CASSLAWDRGSYF
TRBV9	TRBJ2-2	CASSVGSSGRSRELFF